These 20 T cell receptor beta chains were all obtained from the same sample, sequenced in a study of shared clonotypes between healthy human individuals. TCRdb's table, derived via immunoSEQ multiplex PCR, lists solely in-frame clones and lacks some. The repertoire holds more than 2 million clones, with 90% to 95% as singletons. Sequenced sample: naive CD4+ T cells sorted from blood. Subset denoted: CD45RA+ positively selected. These receptors originate from a man in his late teens or twenties in good health.

CDR3 DNA: TGTGCCAGCAGACTGGGACCGATCAATCAGCCCCAGCATTTT. Translated: CASRLGPINQPQHF. V usage is TRBV7-2 and J usage is TRBJ1-5; D may be TRBD1 (5 bases). Germline values: CDR1 SGHTA, CDR2 FQGNSA. With 6 bases removed from V and 3 bases from J, the gap between germline ends came to 12 bases. The CDR3 runs to 14 residues.

V usage is TRBV10-1 and J usage is TRBJ2-5, with 7 nucleotides matching TRBD1. V lost 5 bases and J lost 5; bases outside the gene matches: 8. The CDR3 spans 14 residues. Germline V CDR1 and CDR2: WNHNN, SYGVQD (reference sequence). The CDR3 is CASSRDRAAETQYF. The CDR3 region has the DNA TGCGCCAGCAGTCGAGACAGGGCAGCGGAGACCCAGTACTTC.

The chain joins TRBV30 to TRBJ2-3; 9 nucleotides align to TRBD1. The ends lost 7 bases at V and 3 bases at J; junction bases unmatched: 5. CDR3 length: 13 amino acids. Germline lookup yields CDR1 GTSNPN and CDR2 SVGIG (reference sequence). The chain's CDR3 is CALLTGGTDTQYF. For the CDR3, the DNA is TGTGCCTTACTGACAGGGGGGACAGATACGCAGTATTTT.

This clone was observed a handful of times. This chain joins TRBV2 and TRBJ1-2; no clear D gene. CDR3 length: 12 amino acids. Germline V CDR1 and CDR2: SNHLY, FYNNEI. The V gene lost 2 bases and the J gene lost 3 bases, with 4 bases spanning the gap. CDR3 region: CASSESYYGYTF. For the CDR3, the DNA is TGTGCCAGCAGTGAATCCTACTATGGCTACACCTTC.

V usage is TRBV28 and J usage is TRBJ2-3; the D gene is possibly TRBD1 (6 bases). From germline, CDR1 is MDHEN and CDR2 SYDVKM. The CDR3 consists of 14 residues. Trimming left V 5 bases short and J 0 bases short, with 9 bases between. The chain's CDR3 is CASSGGWSTDTQYF. The CDR3 nucleotides read TGTGCCAGCAGTGGGGGCTGGAGCACAGATACGCAGTATTTT.

This chain connects TRBV7-2 to TRBJ2-2; D unresolved. The CDR3 is 13 amino acids. The germline gives CDR1 SGHTA, CDR2 FQGNSA. V was cut by 4 bases and J by 7 bases, with 10 bases left in between. In DNA form, the CDR3 reads TGTGCCAGCAGCTGGCTAGTCGTCGGGGAGCTGTTTTTT. Translation gives CASSWLVVGELFF.

This sequence joins TRBV18 and TRBJ2-1; no clear D. CDR1 and CDR2 from the germline V gene are KGHSH and LQKENI. The CDR3 has 13 amino acids. V was trimmed by 3 bases and J by 6 bases, leaving 9 bases between them. CDR3: CASSPEVANEQFF. CDR3 nucleotide sequence: TGTGCCAGCTCACCCGAGGTTGCCAATGAGCAGTTCTTC. The whole variable domain, remainder taken from reference TRBV18 and TRBJ2-1, is NAGVMQNPRHLVRRRGQEARLRCSPMKGHSHVYWYRQLPEEGLKFMVYLQKENIIDESGMPKERFSAEFPKEGPSILRIQQVVRGDSAAYFCASSPEVANEQFFGPGTRLTVL.

The V call is TRBV14, the J call TRBJ2-7, with D uncertain. The ends were cut back, 0 bases at V and 6 bases at J, with 9 bases in the middle. This CDR3 is built from 13 residues. Germline V CDR1 and CDR2: SGHDN, FVKESK. CDR3 region: CASSQDLVSEQYF. The DNA for the CDR3 is TGTGCCAGCAGCCAAGATCTCGTGTCCGAGCAGTACTTC.

V is TRBV10-3 and J is TRBJ1-4, with unresolved D. The ends were cut back, 0 bases at V and 3 bases at J, with 8 bases in the middle. The CDR3 extends over 15 amino acids. Germline V lookup: CDR1 ENHRY, CDR2 SYGVKD. The CDR3 spells CAISESSSANEKLFF. The CDR3 DNA is TGTGCCATCAGTGAGTCCAGCAGTGCTAATGAAAAACTGTTTTTT.

The V call is TRBV7-2, the J call TRBJ2-5; D possibly corresponds to TRBD2 (5 bases). The CDR3 spans 14 residues. V was trimmed by 1 base and J by 5 bases, leaving 11 bases between them. From germline, CDR1 is SGHTA and CDR2 FQGNSA. CDR3: CASSLVSGIETQYF. Here the CDR3 DNA reads TGTGCCAGCAGCTTAGTATCCGGGATTGAGACCCAGTACTTC.

As for this clone: Other DNA sequences in the sample encode the same CDR3. V gene TRBV28 combines with J gene TRBJ1-5, with D hard to call. The germline gives CDR1 MDHEN, CDR2 SYDVKM. V was cut by 2 bases and J by 6 bases, with 5 bases left in between. This CDR3 is built from 12 residues. The CDR3 is CASSLAGQPQHF. The CDR3 bases are TGTGCCAGCAGTTTAGCGGGTCAGCCCCAGCATTTT. Full variable domain (outside the CDR3, taken from reference TRBV28 and TRBJ1-5): DVKVTQSSRYLVKRTGEKVFLECVQDMDHENMFWYRQDPGLGLRLIYFSYDVKMKEKGDIPEGYSVSREKKERFSLILESASTNQTSMYLCASSLAGQPQHFGDGTRLSIL.

This clone was recorded only once. At the DNA level, this CDR3 is encoded by other sequences in the same sample as well. In nucleotides, the CDR3 is TGCGCCAGCAGCTTGGTGGTAGGCTCCTACAATGAGCAGTTCTTC. It specifies CASSLVVGSYNEQFF. The chain carries TRBV5-1 and TRBJ2-1; D uncertain. Germline loops: CDR1 SGHRS, CDR2 YFSETQ. The CDR3 has 15 residues. Trimming cost V 0 bases and J 0 bases, with 7 bases left between them.

The chain couples TRBV27 to TRBJ1-1; TRBD1 might be the D (5 bases). V gave up 6 bases and J gave up 4 bases, with 12 bases separating them. CDR3 size: 13 residues. CDR1 and CDR2 (germline): MNHEY, SMNVEV (reference sequence). CDR3 coding DNA: TGTGCCAGCAGCCGCATGGGGGGCACTGAAGCTTTCTTT. Encoded protein: CASSRMGGTEAFF.

Concerning this clone: It may be a read error: a sequence one base away is much more abundant. It is likely a read error, because the conserved phenylalanine at the end of the CDR3 is missing. V is TRBV6-1 and J is TRBJ1-4, with 8 bases aligning to TRBD1. The junction had 4 bases not matched to a gene; V was cut back by 2 bases and J by 8 bases. Germline CDR1 MNHNS, CDR2 SASEGT. The CDR3 contains 14 residues. The CDR3 sequence is CASSEQGAWEKLFL. CDR3 DNA: TGTGCCAGCAGTGAACAGGGGGCTTGGGAAAAACTGTTTCTT.

This sequence joins TRBV28 and TRBJ1-6; tentative D call: TRBD1 (5 bases). Germline lookup yields CDR1 MDHEN and CDR2 SYDVKM. V lost 3 bases, J lost 10 bases, and 19 bases lay in between. The length of the CDR3 is 16 residues. CDR3: CASSLLTYFRASPLHF. As DNA, the CDR3 is TGTGCCAGCAGTTTGCTCACTTACTTCAGGGCGTCACCCCTCCACTTT.

This chain links TRBV11-1 with TRBJ1-1; no firm D call. CDR3 length: 12 residues. Germline V CDR1 and CDR2: SGHAT, FQDESV (reference sequence). Between the trimmed V and J ends, which lost 1 base and 5 bases, there was a span of 5 bases. This CDR3 reads CASSLGETEAFF. CDR3 bases: TGTGCCAGCAGCTTAGGGGAAACTGAAGCTTTCTTT. The variable domain in full, completed from reference TRBV11-1 and TRBJ1-1, reads EAEVAQSPRYKITEKSQAVAFWCDPISGHATLYWYRQILGQGPELLVQFQDESVVDDSQLPKDRFSAERLKGVDSTLKIQPAELGDSAMYLCASSLGETEAFFGQGTRLTVV.

Concerning this clone itself: One junction end does not reproduce the germline sequence, and a read error may be involved. The chain employs TRBV27 and TRBJ2-7; 8 nucleotides match TRBD1. The CDR3 length is 13 residues. Germline V gene data show CDR1 as MNHEY and CDR2 as SMNVEV (reference sequence). The chain's CDR3 is CASSFQFQGAPNF. As DNA, the CDR3 is TGTGCCAGCAGTTTTCAGTTCCAGGGGGCACCGAACTTC.

Concerning this clone itself: At one boundary the junction diverges from the germline segment, which might be a read error. This sequence joins TRBV14 and TRBJ2-1; maybe TRBD1 (6 bases). The CDR3 is made up of 14 amino acids. The V gene's germline CDR1 is SGHDN and CDR2 FVKESK. CDR3 region: CASSQDLDSALLLF. In nucleotides, the CDR3 is TGTGCCAGCAGCCAAGATTTGGACAGCGCTCTACTCCTCTTC.

This clone was picked up one time. The chain links TRBV12-5 to TRBJ2-2; D is tentatively TRBD1 or TRBD2 (6 bases each). CDR1 LGHNT and CDR2 FRNRAP come from the germline V gene. Trimming shortened V by 7 bases and J by 7 bases, and 13 bases separated the two germline ends. The CDR3 extends over 13 amino acids. CDR3 DNA: TGTGCTAGTGCGACAGGAGGGTTCGGGGAGCTGTTTTTT. The encoded protein is CASATGGFGELFF. Full variable domain (remainder filled in from reference TRBV12-5 and TRBJ2-2): DARVTQTPRHKVTEMGQEVTMRCQPILGHNTVFWYRQTMMQGLELLAYFRNRAPLDDSGMPKDRFSAEMPDATLATLKIQPSEPRDSAVYFCASATGGFGELFFGEGSRLTVL.

The genes are TRBV28 and TRBJ2-1; 9 bases align to TRBD2. V was pared by 5 bases and J by 8 bases, with 10 bases of the junction left unmatched. The length of the CDR3 is 15 residues. Germline CDR1 is MDHEN and CDR2 is SYDVKM. CDR3 bases: TGTGCCAGCAGTCTAGCGGGGTTCCGCGGGGATGAGCAGTTCTTC. This translates into CASSLAGFRGDEQFF.